This record covers a single TCR beta chain. Antigen: not known. Caucasian adults living in Nashville, Tennessee, provided all samples. The record originates from a study of shared clonotypes between healthy human individuals. Looking at the study overall: Three plates each covered CD4 naive and memory; CD8 naive two, CD8 memory one. Study-wide results and limits: Generally, estimated richness proved larger in naive subsets than it did in memory subsets.

This table comes from immunoSEQ multiplex PCR, and its TCRdb copy is limited to in-frame clones, with some not included. Of about 2.5 million clones listed, just under 95% were seen once; the top ten hold 0.37%. Germline-derived CDR1 and CDR2 are MNHEY and SMNVEV (reference sequence). CDR3 size: 14 residues. V lost 0 bases and J 4 bases, leaving 9 bases between the germline ends. The sample taken for sequencing was naive CD4+ T cells from PBMCs. Subset reported: CD45RA+ positively selected. The sequence came from a man aged 18 to 29 in good health. Some clones in this sample may be carry-over from other donors' samples. This chain links TRBV27 with TRBJ1-1; no reliable D call. In DNA, the CDR3 is TGTGCCAGCAGTTTATCCTCGGCGGGCACTGAAGCTTTCTTT. Its protein product is CASSLSSAGTEAFF.